Below, 23 T cell receptor beta chains from the same sample are listed, as sequenced in a study of T cell changes during pregnancy in multiple sclerosis. Profiling relied on immunoSEQ multiplex PCR, and the TCRdb table lists in-frame clones only, not all of them. The data show about 79,000 clones, around 93% seen once. Sequencing was performed on peripheral blood, taken in the second trimester of pregnancy. The source is a female donor in good health, enrolled as a control in a pregnancy study.

V usage is TRBV12-5 and J usage is TRBJ2-3; tentatively, D is TRBD2 (5 bases). The ends were cut back, 1 base at V and 2 bases at J, with 13 bases in the middle. The germline gives CDR1 LGHNT, CDR2 FRNRAP. CDR3 length equals 16 residues. The CDR3: CASGLDRDAFTDTQYF. The DNA of the CDR3 is TGTGCTAGTGGTTTGGATCGGGATGCCTTCACAGATACGCAGTATTTT.

The J gene is TRBJ1-5, the V gene TRBV4-1; TRBD1 is a possible D gene (6 bases). Trimming took off 0 bases at V and 9 bases at J, with 18 bases between the two ends. CDR1 and CDR2 (germline): MGHRA, YSYEKL. The CDR3 is made up of 16 amino acids. CDR3 bases: TGCGCCAGCAGCCAAGAAAAGGTACAGGGCCAGAGGCCCCAGCATTTT. Its translation: CASSQEKVQGQRPQHF.

The chain carries TRBV6-1 and TRBJ2-1; D may be TRBD1 (5 bases). This CDR3 is built from 15 residues. Trimming cost V 3 bases and J 6 bases, with 15 bases left between them. Germline V CDR1 and CDR2: MNHNS, SASEGT. CDR3 sequence reads: CASSDPIGVTNEQFF. The CDR3 nucleotides are TGTGCCAGCAGTGACCCTATAGGGGTCACCAATGAGCAGTTCTTC.

The rearrangement links TRBV7-6 to TRBJ2-7; 7 bases match TRBD1. Looked up from germline, CDR1 is SGHVS and CDR2 is FNYEAQ. The CDR3 is 14 amino acids. V shed 3 bases, J shed 5 bases, and the junction held 7 bases outside the gene matches. In DNA form, the CDR3 reads TGTGCCAGCAGCTTGGGAAATACAGGGGACGAGCAGTACTTC. It specifies CASSLGNTGDEQYF.

The chain recombines TRBV5-1 with TRBJ1-4; TRBD1 is a possible D gene (5 bases). The CDR3 covers 15 residues. Germline-derived CDR1 and CDR2 are SGHRS and YFSETQ. V was clipped by 2 bases and J by 0 bases, with 8 bases between them. The CDR3 DNA reads as TGCGCCAGCAGCTTAGGGGTTACAACTAATGAAAAACTGTTTTTT. Protein product: CASSLGVTTNEKLFF.

The CDR3 DNA reads as TGTGCCAGCAGCCGGACAGGGGAAGGCTACACCTTC. This codes for CASSRTGEGYTF. V usage is TRBV5-4 and J usage is TRBJ1-2; 9 nucleotides line up with TRBD1. V gave up 4 bases and J gave up 8 bases; unmatched junction bases: 3. This CDR3 has 12 amino acids. Germline CDR1 is SGHNT and CDR2 is YYREEE (reference sequence).

V gene TRBV5-6 combines with J gene TRBJ2-7, with D possibly matching TRBD2 (5 bases). V dropped 0 bases and J dropped 0 bases, with 16 bases sitting between them. Germline CDR1 is SGHDT and CDR2 is YYEEEE. The CDR3 has 17 residues. CDR3 bases: TGTGCCAGCAGCTTGGCCAAAGTCGCACTAGACTCCTACGAGCAGTACTTC. It specifies CASSLAKVALDSYEQYF. The full variable domain, completed using reference TRBV5-6 and TRBJ2-7, is DAGVTQSPTHLIKTRGQQVTLRCSPKSGHDTVSWYQQALGQGPQFIFQYYEEEERQRGNFPDRFSGHQFPNYSSELNVNALLLGDSALYLCASSLAKVALDSYEQYFGPGTRLTVT.

The V gene is TRBV4-1, the J gene TRBJ1-2; 9 nucleotides align to TRBD1. This CDR3 comprises 16 residues. Germline V lookup: CDR1 MGHRA, CDR2 YSYEKL. The V and J ends lost 0 bases and 0 bases, in that order; junction bases with no gene match: 2. The CDR3 loop reads CASSQEGQGSNYGYTF. The CDR3 bases are TGCGCCAGCAGCCAAGAGGGACAGGGTTCTAACTATGGCTACACCTTC.

This chain links TRBV7-3 with TRBJ2-7; the D is unclear. Germline-derived CDR1 and CDR2 are SGHTA and FQGTGA. V was clipped by 2 bases and J by 0 bases, with 8 bases between them. The CDR3 sequence is 14 residues long. CDR3 loop: CASSLFAGSYEQYF. Written as DNA, the CDR3 is TGTGCCAGCAGCTTATTTGCAGGCTCCTACGAGCAGTACTTC.

The rearrangement uses TRBV7-9 and TRBJ1-4; the D gene is possibly TRBD1 (5 bases). The V gene's germline CDR1 is SEHNR and CDR2 FQNEAQ (reference sequence). Trimming cost V 5 bases and J 2 bases, with 15 bases left between them. This CDR3 is 16 amino acids long. In nucleotides, the CDR3 is TGTGCCAGCAGCCCTTCGGGTCAGGGCACTAATGAAAAACTGTTTTTT. This encodes CASSPSGQGTNEKLFF.

The chain employs TRBV4-3 and TRBJ1-2; possibly TRBD1 for D (5 bases). The CDR3 has 14 residues. V lost 4 bases, J lost 4 bases, and 13 bases lay in between. CDR1 is LGHNA and CDR2 is YSLEER in the germline V gene. The CDR3 coding sequence is TGCGCCAGCAGCCTAGGGGCCGTGGTCTATGGCTACACCTTC. Encoded protein: CASSLGAVVYGYTF.

The rearrangement links TRBV18 to TRBJ1-1; 11 bases fit TRBD1. CDR3 size: 14 residues. Germline trimming cut 3 bases from V and 5 bases from J; bases unmatched to any gene: 2. CDR1 is KGHSH, CDR2 LQKENI, per germline. In nucleotides, the CDR3 is TGTGCCAGCTCACCGGACAGGGGGCGGACTGAAGCTTTCTTT. Amino acids: CASSPDRGRTEAFF.

The chain recombines TRBV7-9 with TRBJ2-3, with a weak D call TRBD2 (5 bases). In germline, CDR1 is SEHNR, CDR2 FQNEAQ (reference sequence). Trimming took 3 bases from V and 6 from J, leaving 13 bases between them. CDR3 length equals 14 residues. The CDR3 protein is CASSFGVLGDTQYF. The CDR3 nucleotides are TGTGCCAGCAGCTTCGGGGTGCTCGGGGATACGCAGTATTTT.

The CDR3 nucleotides are TGTGCCAGTAGTAGCCAGGCAAACAATCAGCCCCAGCATTTT. This sequence encodes CASSSQANNQPQHF. The gene calls are TRBV19 and TRBJ1-5; D gene ambiguous. This CDR3 is built from 14 residues. The germline V and J ends were trimmed by 4 bases and 3 bases, with 10 bases remaining between them. The germline V gene has CDR1 LNHDA and CDR2 SQIVND (reference sequence).

This chain joins TRBV30 and TRBJ1-5; no firm D call. The CDR3 spans 13 residues. CDR1 is GTSNPN, CDR2 SVGIG, per germline (reference sequence). V lost 5 bases to trimming and J lost 0 bases, with 8 bases between them. CDR3 DNA: TGTGCCTGGGGGAGCGATAGCAATCAGCCCCAGCATTTT. Translation gives CAWGSDSNQPQHF. Drawing the rest from reference TRBV30 and TRBJ1-5, the complete variable domain is SQTIHQWPATLVQPVGSPLSLECTVEGTSNPNLYWYRQAAGRGLQLLFYSVGIGQISSEVPQNLSASRPQDRQFILSSKKLLLSDSGFYLCAWGSDSNQPQHFGDGTRLSIL.

CDR3 amino acids: CASSSRDRGPEAFF. CDR3 bases: TGTGCCAGCAGCTCCCGGGACAGGGGTCCTGAAGCTTTCTTT. The V gene is TRBV5-4, the J gene TRBJ1-1; TRBD1 aligns across 10 bases. The CDR3 covers 14 residues. Germline V gene data show CDR1 as SGHNT and CDR2 as YYREEE (reference sequence). J gave up 6 bases and V 3 bases, and 5 bases lay outside the gene matches.

This sequence joins TRBV15 and TRBJ2-3; D gene ambiguous. The CDR3 sequence is 16 residues long. V was clipped by 0 bases and J by 1 base, with 11 bases between them. In germline, CDR1 is LNHNV, CDR2 YYDKDF (reference sequence). CDR3 in DNA: TGTGCCACCAGCAGAGAACTCCGCGGAGGCACAGATACGCAGTATTTT. It specifies CATSRELRGGTDTQYF.

The CDR3 DNA follows: TGTGCCTGGAGTATGTCTCAGGTAGTCTACGAGCAGTACTTC. Translation: CAWSMSQVVYEQYF. V usage is TRBV30 and J usage is TRBJ2-7; D is uncertain. The germline V gene has CDR1 GTSNPN and CDR2 SVGIG (reference sequence). V dropped 2 bases and J dropped 3 bases, with 14 bases sitting between them. The CDR3 runs 14 residues.

This chain connects TRBV4-1 to TRBJ1-4, with D tentatively TRBD1 (5 bases). Germline assignment: CDR1 MGHRA and CDR2 YSYEKL. The CDR3 sequence is 14 residues long. The V end was cut by 0 bases, the J end by 5 bases, with 7 bases between. CDR3 amino acids: CASSQEGQNEKLFF. DNA for the CDR3: TGCGCCAGCAGCCAAGAGGGGCAGAATGAAAAACTGTTTTTT.

The chain couples TRBV30 to TRBJ1-1; the D gene is possibly TRBD1 (6 bases). The CDR3 spans 14 residues. The germline CDR1 and CDR2 sequences are GTSNPN and SVGIG (reference sequence). With 0 bases removed from V and 11 bases from J, the gap between germline ends came to 19 bases. The CDR3 region has the DNA TGTGCCTGGAGTGTTATGAGACAGGCCCCTGCGGCTTTCTTT. Translation: CAWSVMRQAPAAFF.

This chain joins TRBV9 and TRBJ2-1, with D perhaps matching TRBD2 (5 bases). This CDR3 contains 14 residues. The germline V gene has CDR1 SGDLS and CDR2 YYNGEE. V shed 3 bases and J shed 6 bases, with 13 bases lying between them. The CDR3 nucleotides read TGTGCCAGCAGCGCCGACGGAGGTGTCAATGAGCAGTTCTTC. As protein: CASSADGGVNEQFF.

This clone was recorded only once. The chain uses TRBV5-1 and TRBJ1-3; 7 bases map to TRBD1. CDR3 size: 15 residues. Trimming removed 4 bases from V and 8 bases from J; junction bases left unmatched: 12. Germline V lookup: CDR1 SGHRS, CDR2 YFSETQ. In DNA, the CDR3 is TGCGCCAGCAGCACGGGACAGTCCCCCGGAGACACCATATATTTT. Translating gives CASSTGQSPGDTIYF.

V usage is TRBV6-5 and J usage is TRBJ2-1; 8 nucleotides match TRBD2. Germline V CDR1 and CDR2: MNHEY, SVGAGI. This CDR3 contains 13 residues. The junction had 5 bases not matched to a gene; V was cut back by 5 bases and J by 8 bases. The CDR3 DNA follows: TGTGCCAGCAGTCGCGGGGGGTGGGATGAGCAGTTCTTC. Its translation is CASSRGGWDEQFF.